This entry lists 28 T cell receptor beta chains sequenced from one sample in a study of T-cell reconstitution after alpha-beta-depleted transplantation in children. TCRbeta library construction was performed incorporating unique molecular identifiers. TCRdb reanalysed the PCR reads using MiXCR and keeps one entry per CDR3 protein. The sample holds about 610,000 distinct CDR3 sequences, 10% seen once. The sample in question was PBMCs from the stem cell graft donor, obtained from the stem cell graft. Receptors originate from a human donor who donated a stem cell graft to a child with acute myeloid leukemia.

This clonotype was recorded many times. This chain uses TRBV20-1 with TRBJ2-3, with 9 bases matching TRBD2. V was pared by 6 bases and J by 1 base, with 11 bases of the junction left unmatched. The germline gives CDR1 DFQATT, CDR2 SNEGSKA (reference sequence). The CDR3 spans 16 residues. As DNA, the CDR3 is TGCAGTGCCTTTAGCGGGAGCGGTTTTGGCACAGATACGCAGTATTTT. Protein: CSAFSGSGFGTDTQYF.

This clonotype has at least ten counts. The V gene is TRBV20-1, the J gene TRBJ2-7; D may be TRBD1 (5 bases). Germline lookup yields CDR1 DFQATT and CDR2 SNEGSKA (reference sequence). Trimming cost V 0 bases and J 2 bases, with 11 bases left between them. The CDR3 totals 14 residues. CDR3 coding DNA: TGCAGTGCTAGAGATCCTGGCAGGGCCTACGAGCAGTACTTC. It specifies CSARDPGRAYEQYF.

This clonotype was counted between two and nine times. The chain links TRBV30 to TRBJ2-2; D is unclear. The CDR3 sequence is 12 residues long. Germline V gene sequence: CDR1 GTSNPN, CDR2 SVGIG (reference sequence). Trimming cost V 2 bases and J 0 bases, with 1 base left between them. CDR3 DNA sequence: TGTGCCTGGAGTTCGAACACCGGGGAGCTGTTTTTT. It translates to CAWSSNTGELFF.

This clonotype was recorded at least ten times. The chain couples TRBV20-1 to TRBJ2-1; 8 bases agree with TRBD2. With 3 bases clipped from V and 8 bases from J, the junction kept 12 bases outside the gene matches. From germline, CDR1 is DFQATT and CDR2 SNEGSKA (reference sequence). The CDR3 loop spans 15 amino acids. CDR3: CSASPGLGRLDEQFF. CDR3 nucleotide sequence: TGCAGTGCTAGCCCGGGACTAGGGAGGTTGGATGAGCAGTTCTTC.

The V and J genes are TRBV11-3 and TRBJ1-2; no definite D call. Germline values: CDR1 SGHNT, CDR2 YENEEA. Trimming left V 3 bases short and J 7 bases short, with 9 bases between. This CDR3 region has 12 residues. CDR3 coding DNA: TGTGCCAGCAGCTTTGAAGACCGTGGCTACACCTTC. It yields the protein CASSFEDRGYTF.

The V and J genes are TRBV7-2 and TRBJ2-7; TRBD1 is a possible D gene (6 bases). Per germline, CDR1 SGHTA and CDR2 FQGNSA. The CDR3 consists of 15 residues. With 8 bases removed from V and 3 bases from J, the gap between germline ends came to 20 bases. The CDR3 region is CASQTTLDRNYEQYF. The CDR3 coding sequence is TGTGCCAGCCAAACCACGCTGGACAGAAACTACGAGCAGTACTTC. Full variable domain (missing parts from reference TRBV7-2 and TRBJ2-7): GAGVSQSPSNKVTEKGKDVELRCDPISGHTALYWYRQSLGQGLEFLIYFQGNSAPDKSGLPSDRFSAERTGGSVSTLTIQRTQQEDSAVYLCASQTTLDRNYEQYFGPGTRLTVT.

The sample holds a few counts of this clonotype. The V call is TRBV18, the J call TRBJ2-1, with 16 bases that match TRBD2. Germline CDR1 reads KGHSH; CDR2 reads LQKENI. V gave up 3 bases and J gave up 9 bases; unmatched junction bases: 14. CDR3 length: 19 residues. The CDR3 reads CASSPTGTSGRALGSEQFF. The CDR3 DNA sequence: TGTGCCAGCTCACCTACCGGGACTAGCGGGAGGGCCCTCGGGAGTGAGCAGTTCTTC.

This clonotype occurred a few times. This sequence joins TRBV9 and TRBJ1-5, with D uncertain. The V end lost 0 bases, the J end lost 7 bases, and 8 bases lay between the germline ends. The germline V gene has CDR1 SGDLS and CDR2 YYNGEE. The CDR3 spans 13 residues. The DNA for the CDR3 is TGTGCCAGCAGCGTAGGAGATGTGCAGCCCCAGCATTTT. This sequence encodes CASSVGDVQPQHF.

This clonotype has a handful of counts. The chain has TRBV9 and TRBJ2-6; 9 bases fit TRBD1. The trim removed 5 bases at V and 2 bases at J, leaving 8 bases unmatched. CDR3 length: 17 amino acids. CDR1 is SGDLS, CDR2 YYNGEE, per germline. CDR3 loop: CASSLGQGFTGANVLTF. The CDR3 DNA reads as TGTGCCAGCAGTTTGGGACAGGGCTTCACTGGGGCCAACGTCCTGACTTTC.

Only a few counts were recorded for this clonotype. V and J are TRBV12-3 or TRBV12-4 and TRBJ1-3; D may be TRBD1 (5 bases). The CDR3 contains 14 residues. V was trimmed by 5 bases and J by 0 bases, leaving 8 bases between them. CDR3 sequence reads: CASSARASGNTIYF. The CDR3 region has the DNA TGTGCCAGCAGTGCCAGGGCCTCTGGAAACACCATATATTTT.

This clonotype was counted ten times or more. The chain combines TRBV12-3 or TRBV12-4 with TRBJ2-1; weak D call: TRBD2 (7 bases). V was clipped by 2 bases and J by 12 bases, with 8 bases between them. This CDR3 is built from 11 residues. CDR3 region: CASSLRGGQFF. The CDR3 nucleotides read TGTGCCAGCAGTTTAAGGGGGGGGCAGTTCTTC.

V usage is TRBV12-3 or TRBV12-4 and J usage is TRBJ2-7; 14 bases are shared with TRBD2. The CDR3 is 17 residues long. V was pared by 7 bases and J by 0 bases, with 8 bases of the junction left unmatched. In DNA form, the CDR3 reads TGTGCCAGCATTCCGGGACTAGCGGGAGACCCCTCCTACGAGCAGTACTTC. Its translation: CASIPGLAGDPSYEQYF.

The sample holds a few counts of this clonotype. CDR3 sequence (DNA): TGTGCCAGCAGCTCGTTGAGGGGAAGGGCAGATACGCAGTATTTT. Its translation is CASSSLRGRADTQYF. The V gene is TRBV11-2, the J gene TRBJ2-3; tentatively, D is TRBD1 or TRBD2 (5 bases each). V lost 4 bases to trimming and J lost 4 bases, with 15 bases between them. The germline gives CDR1 SGHAT, CDR2 FQNNGV. There are 15 residues in the CDR3.

CDR3 DNA: TGTGCCAGCTCACCCATACCCGTTTCCACAGATACGCAGTATTTT. Translation: CASSPIPVSTDTQYF. The rearrangement joins TRBV18 to TRBJ2-3; D is uncertain. Germline lookup yields CDR1 KGHSH and CDR2 LQKENI. V was trimmed by 3 bases and J by 2 bases, leaving 12 bases between them. CDR3 length: 15 residues.

J is TRBJ2-3 and V is TRBV7-3; D is unresolved. Trimming pared 1 base from V and 0 bases from J, leaving 8 bases between. Germline CDR1 reads SGHTA; CDR2 reads FQGTGA. The length of the CDR3 is 15 residues. The CDR3 DNA is TGTGCCAGCAGCTTAAAGCAGGCTAGCACAGATACGCAGTATTTT. Translating gives CASSLKQASTDTQYF.

The sample holds many counts of this clonotype. The chain joins TRBV12-3 or TRBV12-4 to TRBJ2-1; perhaps TRBD1 as D (6 bases). V lost 5 bases, J lost 2 bases, and 13 bases lay in between. The CDR3 runs to 15 residues. CDR3 region: CASSPRDKPYNEQFF. CDR3 in DNA: TGTGCCAGCAGTCCCCGGGACAAGCCCTACAATGAGCAGTTCTTC.

V and J are TRBV30 and TRBJ2-7, with D possibly being TRBD1 (5 bases). CDR1 is GTSNPN, CDR2 SVGIG, per germline (reference sequence). The CDR3 loop spans 13 amino acids. The V end lost 6 bases, the J end lost 3 bases, and 15 bases lay between the germline ends. The CDR3 loop reads CACPRDSLYEQYF. DNA of the CDR3: TGTGCCTGCCCCCGAGACAGCCTCTACGAGCAGTACTTC.

The rearrangement uses TRBV20-1 and TRBJ2-7; the D gene is possibly TRBD2 (5 bases). V was cut by 5 bases and J by 6 bases, with 8 bases left in between. The CDR3 sequence is 10 residues long. The V gene's germline CDR1 is DFQATT and CDR2 SNEGSKA (reference sequence). The CDR3 loop reads CSAPRGEQYF. CDR3 DNA: TGCAGTGCTCCCCGGGGCGAGCAGTACTTC.

There are a few counts of this clonotype. The V gene is TRBV27, the J gene TRBJ2-7; 7 nucleotides align to TRBD2. Germline V CDR1 and CDR2: MNHEY, SMNVEV (reference sequence). CDR3 length equals 15 residues. V lost 8 bases, J lost 1 base, and 11 bases stayed unmatched. The CDR3 reads CASGGVLGTSYEQYF. In DNA, the CDR3 is TGTGCCAGCGGGGGGGTTTTGGGGACTTCCTACGAGCAGTACTTC.

There are a few counts of this clonotype. The chain employs TRBV20-1 and TRBJ2-1; D uncertain. The length of the CDR3 is 11 residues. Trimming cost V 7 bases and J 5 bases, with 9 bases left between them. Germline V gene sequence: CDR1 DFQATT, CDR2 SNEGSKA (reference sequence). The CDR3 DNA reads as TGCAGTGTTATGCCTGACAATGAGCAGTTCTTC. This translates into CSVMPDNEQFF.

This clonotype turned up a few times. The chain links TRBV29-1 to TRBJ1-4, with 8 nucleotides matching TRBD1. The CDR3 runs 15 residues. The germline V gene has CDR1 SQVTM and CDR2 ANQGSEA. V lost 6 bases to trimming and J lost 3 bases; unmatched junction nucleotides: 9. CDR3 coding DNA: TGCAGCGTCCAAGACAGGGGTAGGGCTAATGAAAAACTGTTTTTT. Amino acid sequence: CSVQDRGRANEKLFF.

This clonotype was seen only a few times. This chain links TRBV10-2 with TRBJ1-1; D may be TRBD1 (6 bases). The CDR3 loop spans 13 amino acids. The V and J ends lost 2 bases and 4 bases respectively, with 8 bases between them. Germline values: CDR1 WSHSY, CDR2 SAAADI. The CDR3 reads CASSERGITEAFF. As DNA, the CDR3 is TGCGCCAGCAGTGAGAGGGGGATCACTGAAGCTTTCTTT.

This chain links TRBV4-3 with TRBJ1-1; D is uncertain. Trimming left V 0 bases short and J 4 bases short, with 12 bases between. From germline, CDR1 is LGHNA and CDR2 YSLEER. CDR3 size: 15 residues. CDR3 residues: CASSQDSGWATEAFF. Written as DNA, the CDR3 is TGCGCCAGCAGCCAAGATTCGGGTTGGGCCACTGAAGCTTTCTTT.

This clonotype was counted between two and nine times. This chain connects TRBV7-9 to TRBJ1-5; possible D gene TRBD1, 6 bases. The CDR3 is 14 residues long. Germline V gene data show CDR1 as SEHNR and CDR2 as FQNEAQ (reference sequence). Trimming cost V 4 bases and J 5 bases, with 12 bases left between them. CDR3 in amino acids: CASSSTGYDQPQHF. The CDR3 DNA follows: TGTGCCAGCAGCTCTACAGGGTACGATCAGCCCCAGCATTTT.

This clonotype has ten or more counts. The chain has TRBV5-4 and TRBJ1-6; D is ambiguous. Trimming took 4 bases from V and 14 from J, leaving 13 bases between them. The CDR3 spans 12 residues. CDR1 SGHNT and CDR2 YYREEE come from the germline V gene (reference sequence). The chain's CDR3 is CASSPDTVTLHF. CDR3 DNA: TGTGCCAGCAGCCCCGATACAGTTACCCTCCACTTT.

Ten or more counts support this clonotype. This chain uses TRBV20-1 with TRBJ2-7; TRBD2 matches 7 bases. Trimming at V came to 0 bases and at J to 6 bases, leaving 5 bases not matched to a gene. CDR3 length: 13 residues. The germline CDR1 and CDR2 sequences are DFQATT and SNEGSKA (reference sequence). The CDR3 sequence: CSAREGTIGEQYF. In nucleotides, the CDR3 is TGCAGTGCTAGAGAGGGGACTATAGGCGAGCAGTACTTC.

The rearrangement joins TRBV25-1 to TRBJ2-7; 9 bases are shared with TRBD2. The CDR3 is 15 amino acids. Trimming took 2 bases from V and 0 from J; bases not matched to a gene: 2. Germline V gives CDR1 MGHDK, CDR2 SYGVNS. For the CDR3, the DNA is TGTGCCAGCAGTGAAGTGACTAGCGGCTCCTACGAGCAGTACTTC. This encodes CASSEVTSGSYEQYF.

The CDR3 DNA reads TGTGCCAGCAACAGAATCGGCGAAAAACTGTTTTTT. Translating gives CASNRIGEKLFF. The chain carries TRBV12-3 or TRBV12-4 and TRBJ1-4; D not certain. Trimming cost V 7 bases and J 8 bases, with 11 bases left between them. This CDR3 spans 12 amino acids.